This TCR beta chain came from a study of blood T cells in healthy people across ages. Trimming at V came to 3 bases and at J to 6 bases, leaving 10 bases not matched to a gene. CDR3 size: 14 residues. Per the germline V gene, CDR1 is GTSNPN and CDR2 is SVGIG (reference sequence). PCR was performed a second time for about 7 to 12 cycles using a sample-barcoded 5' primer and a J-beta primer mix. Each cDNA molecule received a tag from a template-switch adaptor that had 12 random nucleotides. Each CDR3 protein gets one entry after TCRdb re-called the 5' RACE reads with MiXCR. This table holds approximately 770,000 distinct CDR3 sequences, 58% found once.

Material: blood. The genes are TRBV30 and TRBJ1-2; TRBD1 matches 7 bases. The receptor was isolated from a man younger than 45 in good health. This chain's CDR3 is CAWSGEGTADGYTF. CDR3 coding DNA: TGTGCCTGGAGCGGAGAGGGGACAGCAGATGGCTACACCTTC.